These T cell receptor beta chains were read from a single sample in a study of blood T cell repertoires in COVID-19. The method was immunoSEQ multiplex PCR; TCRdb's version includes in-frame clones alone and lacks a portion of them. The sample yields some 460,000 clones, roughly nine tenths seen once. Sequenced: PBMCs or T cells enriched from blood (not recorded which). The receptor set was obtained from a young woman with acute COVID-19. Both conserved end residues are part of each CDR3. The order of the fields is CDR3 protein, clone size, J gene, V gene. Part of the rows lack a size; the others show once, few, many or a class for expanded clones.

CASSRDRGGGETQYF	.	TRBJ2-5	TRBV6-5
CASCDGISTDTQYF	.	TRBJ2-3	TRBV5-5
CASLQTNGGELFF	.	TRBJ2-2	TRBV5-4
CASSEVIDQFF	.	TRBJ2-1	TRBV2
CASTRLAVYNEQFF	.	TRBJ2-1	TRBV5-6
CASSPRQGSFTDTQYF	.	TRBJ2-3	TRBV9
CASSQPSETQYF	.	TRBJ2-5	TRBV3-1/TRBV3-2
CASSSLAGGSYEQYF	.	TRBJ2-7	TRBV28
CASRPSGLADTQYF	.	TRBJ2-3	TRBV11-1
CASSFGASTGELFF	once	TRBJ2-2	TRBV27
CASSLRPRQSSYNEQFF	once	TRBJ2-1	TRBV27
CASSLYSADTQYF	.	TRBJ2-3	TRBV11-2
CASSLGAGTGSGYTF	.	TRBJ1-2	TRBV7-2
CSVGTGGAGETQYF	.	TRBJ2-5	TRBV29-1
CASSQDSYQETQYF	.	TRBJ2-5	TRBV13
CAWSLQGYEQYF	.	TRBJ2-7	TRBV30
CASSFLNSEQYF	.	TRBJ2-7	TRBV27
CASSTGNTEAFF	.	TRBJ1-1	TRBV11-3
CASSISGFPGYTF	many	TRBJ1-2	TRBV19
CASSISVKNIQYF	.	TRBJ2-4	TRBV19
CASSSSSGSKNEQFF	.	TRBJ2-1	TRBV11-2
CASSQDQGYSGNTIYF	.	TRBJ1-3	TRBV3-1/TRBV3-2
CASSLARGATNEKLFF	.	TRBJ1-4	TRBV7-2
CASSIAGLAGYNEQFF	.	TRBJ2-1	TRBV19
CASSQAGGTIGSPLHF	.	TRBJ1-6	TRBV4-1
CASSQRTGVANTGELFF	.	TRBJ2-2	TRBV4-3
CASSVLDEQFF	.	TRBJ2-1	TRBV9
CASSLSSQGGNEQFF	few	TRBJ2-1	TRBV27
CASSLGGNTQYF	.	TRBJ2-3	TRBV28
CASSVGTANTEAFF	.	TRBJ1-1	TRBV7-2
CASSPGTDYGYTF	.	TRBJ1-2	TRBV7-6
CAKRQGSNTGELFF	.	TRBJ2-2	TRBV2
CASSSSSEQYF	.	TRBJ2-7	TRBV27
CASSLTWRGDSPLHF	.	TRBJ1-6	TRBV3-1/TRBV3-2
CASSSRQGTEAFF	.	TRBJ1-1	TRBV12-3/TRBV12-4
CASSPRTGTSSYEQYF	.	TRBJ2-7	TRBV5-1
CASSLTTGIGYGYTF	.	TRBJ1-2	TRBV5-1
CASSPDRGVETQYF	.	TRBJ2-5	TRBV3-1/TRBV3-2
CASRGTGTGNTIYF	.	TRBJ1-3	TRBV2
CASSLWGGPDNEQFF	.	TRBJ2-1	TRBV28
CASNRGRDDNEQFF	.	TRBJ2-1	TRBV19
CASSYVYRVQETQYF	.	TRBJ2-5	TRBV6-5